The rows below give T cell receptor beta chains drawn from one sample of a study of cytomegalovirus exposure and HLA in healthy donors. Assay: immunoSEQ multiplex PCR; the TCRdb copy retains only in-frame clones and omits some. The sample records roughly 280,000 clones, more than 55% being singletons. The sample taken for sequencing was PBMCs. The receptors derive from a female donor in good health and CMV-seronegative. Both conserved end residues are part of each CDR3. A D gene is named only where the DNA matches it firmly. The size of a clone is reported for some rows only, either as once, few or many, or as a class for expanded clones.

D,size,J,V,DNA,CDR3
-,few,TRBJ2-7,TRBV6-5,TGTGCCAGCAGTTACTCGACGGGCTACGAGCAGTACTTC,CASSYSTGYEQYF
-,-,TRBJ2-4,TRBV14,TGTGCCAGCAGCCAATATCAGAATTCGGGAAACATTCAGTACTTC,CASSQYQNSGNIQYF
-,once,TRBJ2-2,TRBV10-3,TGTGCCATCAGTGAGTCGAGCGCCGGGGAGCTGTTTTTT,CAISESSAGELFF
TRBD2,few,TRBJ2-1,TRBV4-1,TGCGCCAGCAGCCAAGATAGGGGACTAGCTTCCTACAATGAGCAGTTCTTC,CASSQDRGLASYNEQFF
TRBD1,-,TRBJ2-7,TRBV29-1,TGCAGCGTTGGATCCCCAAGAAAGGGGGCCCACGAGCAGTACTTC,CSVGSPRKGAHEQYF
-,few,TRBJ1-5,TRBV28,TGTGCCAGCAGTCTTGACACTGGGAATCAGCCCCAGCATTTT,CASSLDTGNQPQHF
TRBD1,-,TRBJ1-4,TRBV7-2,TGTGCCAGCAGCCAACAGGGGATAAGTGAAAAACTGTTTTTT,CASSQQGISEKLFF
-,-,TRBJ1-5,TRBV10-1,TGCGCCAGTTTTTTAACTGCAACGCGGGGAAGCAATCAGCCCCAGCATTTT,CASFLTATRGSNQPQHF
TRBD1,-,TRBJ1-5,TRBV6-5,TGTGCCAGCAGTTCTTACCCACAGGGGGCTAATCAGCCCCAGCATTTT,CASSSYPQGANQPQHF
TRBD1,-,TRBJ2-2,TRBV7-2,TGTGCCAGCAGTTCCAGGGGGTCCGGCCGTGCCGGGGAGCTGTTTTTT,CASSSRGSGRAGELFF
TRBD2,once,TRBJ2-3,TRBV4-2,TGTGCCAGCAGCCAAGGGACTAGCGGGGCTCTCACAGATACGCAGTATTTT,CASSQGTSGALTDTQYF
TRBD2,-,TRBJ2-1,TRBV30,TGTGCCTGGAGTCCAAAAGGCGGGAGCTCCTACAATGAGCAGTTCTTC,CAWSPKGGSSYNEQFF
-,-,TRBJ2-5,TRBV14,TGTGCCAGCAGCCAAGTTTCCTCTAGCGCCGGGAGGACCCAGTACTTC,CASSQVSSSAGRTQYF
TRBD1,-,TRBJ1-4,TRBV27,TGTGCCAGCAGTTTCAGGGGGTCAACTAATGAAAAACTGTTTTTT,CASSFRGSTNEKLFF
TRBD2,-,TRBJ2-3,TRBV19,TGTGCCAGTACCTCCTTAAATCGCGGGGGAACAGATACGCAGTATTTT,CASTSLNRGGTDTQYF
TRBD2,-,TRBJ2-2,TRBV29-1,TGCAGCGTGTCGGGGACTATTGGTGGGGAGCTGTTTTTT,CSVSGTIGGELFF
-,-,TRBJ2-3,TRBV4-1,TGCGCCAGCAGCCAAGCTCGGACTCGCCCTGGTGAACCGCAGTATTTT,CASSQARTRPGEPQYF
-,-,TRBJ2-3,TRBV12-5,TGTGCTAGTGGTTTGGACCCGCGGTTGGTGGGGTATTTT,CASGLDPRLVGYF
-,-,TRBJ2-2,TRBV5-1,TGCGCCAGCAGCTTGGTGGAGTCGAACACCGGGGAGCTGTTTTTT,CASSLVESNTGELFF
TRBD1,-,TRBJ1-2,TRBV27,TGTGCCAGCAGTGCCAAGACAGGGTACAACTTGTATGGCTACACCTTC,CASSAKTGYNLYGYTF
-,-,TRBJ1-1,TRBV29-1,TGCAGCGTTGAGCGGGGGTTGAGCACTGAAGCTTTCTTT,CSVERGLSTEAFF
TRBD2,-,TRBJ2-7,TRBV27,TGTGCCAGCAGTTTGCTAGCGGGAGGTATCTACGAGCAGTACTTC,CASSLLAGGIYEQYF
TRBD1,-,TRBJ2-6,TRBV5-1,TGCGCCAGCAGCTTGGTGAACAGGGGCGGATCTGGGGCCAACGTCCTGATTTTC,CASSLVNRGGSGANVLIF
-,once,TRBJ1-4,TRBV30,TGTGCCTGGGAAGGAGGGGCTAATGAAAAACTGTTTTTT,CAWEGGANEKLFF
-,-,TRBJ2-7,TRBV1,TGCACCAGCAGCCAGCGACGGGGGGTAGTCTACGAGCAGTACTTC,CTSSQRRGVVYEQYF
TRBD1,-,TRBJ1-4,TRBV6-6,TGTGCCAGCAGTTACAGGGGGCAAAATGAAAAACTGTTTTTT,CASSYRGQNEKLFF
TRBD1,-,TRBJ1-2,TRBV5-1,TGCGCCAGCAGCCGAACAGGGGGCGCTAACTATGGCTACACCTTC,CASSRTGGANYGYTF
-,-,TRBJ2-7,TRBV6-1,TGTGCCAGCAGCGATCCAGGGCCACCACTCTACGAGCAGTACTTC,CASSDPGPPLYEQYF